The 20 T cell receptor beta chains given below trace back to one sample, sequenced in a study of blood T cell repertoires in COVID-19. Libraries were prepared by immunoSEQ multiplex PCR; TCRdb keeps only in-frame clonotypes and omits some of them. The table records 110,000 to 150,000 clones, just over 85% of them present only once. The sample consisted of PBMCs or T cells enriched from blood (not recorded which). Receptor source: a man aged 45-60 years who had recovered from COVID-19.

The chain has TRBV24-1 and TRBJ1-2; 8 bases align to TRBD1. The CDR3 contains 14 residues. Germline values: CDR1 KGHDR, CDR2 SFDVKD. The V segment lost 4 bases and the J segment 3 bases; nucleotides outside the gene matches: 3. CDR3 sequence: CATSDRGPDYGYTF. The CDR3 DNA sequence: TGTGCCACCAGTGACAGGGGGCCTGACTATGGCTACACCTTC.

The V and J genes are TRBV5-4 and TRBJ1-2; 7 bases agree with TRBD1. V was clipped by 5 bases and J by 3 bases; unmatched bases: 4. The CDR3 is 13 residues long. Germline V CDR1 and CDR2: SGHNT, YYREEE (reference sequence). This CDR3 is CASRPDRHYGYTF. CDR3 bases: TGTGCCAGCAGACCGGACAGGCACTATGGCTACACCTTC.

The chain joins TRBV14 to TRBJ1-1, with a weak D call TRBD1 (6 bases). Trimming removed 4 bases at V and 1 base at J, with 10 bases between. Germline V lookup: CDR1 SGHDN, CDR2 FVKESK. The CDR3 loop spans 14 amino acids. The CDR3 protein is CASSLLQGNTEAFF. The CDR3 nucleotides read TGTGCCAGCAGCCTCCTACAGGGGAACACTGAAGCTTTCTTT. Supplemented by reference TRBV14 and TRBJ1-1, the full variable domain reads EAGVTQFPSHSVIEKGQTVTLRCDPISGHDNLYWYRRVMGKEIKFLLHFVKESKQDESGMPNNRFLAERTGGTYSTLKVQPAELEDSGVYFCASSLLQGNTEAFFGQGTRLTVV.

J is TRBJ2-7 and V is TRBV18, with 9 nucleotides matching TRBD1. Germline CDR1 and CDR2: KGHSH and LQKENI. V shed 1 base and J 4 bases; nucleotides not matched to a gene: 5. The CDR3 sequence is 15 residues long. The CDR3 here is CASSPRPQGAYEQYV. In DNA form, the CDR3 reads TGTGCCAGCTCACCACGGCCACAGGGGGCGTACGAGCAGTACGTC.

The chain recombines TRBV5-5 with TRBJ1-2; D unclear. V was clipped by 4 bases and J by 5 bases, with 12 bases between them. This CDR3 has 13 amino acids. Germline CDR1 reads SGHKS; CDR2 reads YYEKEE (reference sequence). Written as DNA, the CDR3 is TGTGCCAGCAGCGCCAGCCGACAATATGGCTACACCTTC. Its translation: CASSASRQYGYTF. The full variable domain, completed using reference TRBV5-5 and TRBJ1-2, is DAGVTQSPTHLIKTRGQQVTLRCSPISGHKSVSWYQQVLGQGPQFIFQYYEKEERGRGNFPDRFSARQFPNYSSELNVNALLLGDSALYLCASSASRQYGYTFGSGTRLTVV.

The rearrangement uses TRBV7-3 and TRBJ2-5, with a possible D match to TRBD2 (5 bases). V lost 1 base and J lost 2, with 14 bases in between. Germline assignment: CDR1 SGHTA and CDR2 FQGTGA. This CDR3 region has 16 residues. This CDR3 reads CASSLIGGSSQETQYF. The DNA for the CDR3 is TGTGCCAGCAGCTTAATAGGTGGGAGCAGTCAAGAGACCCAGTACTTC. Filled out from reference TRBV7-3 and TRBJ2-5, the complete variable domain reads GAGVSQTPSNKVTEKGKYVELRCDPISGHTALYWYRQSLGQGPEFLIYFQGTGAADDSGLPNDRFFAVRPEGSVSTLKIQRTERGDSAVYLCASSLIGGSSQETQYFGPGTRLLVL.

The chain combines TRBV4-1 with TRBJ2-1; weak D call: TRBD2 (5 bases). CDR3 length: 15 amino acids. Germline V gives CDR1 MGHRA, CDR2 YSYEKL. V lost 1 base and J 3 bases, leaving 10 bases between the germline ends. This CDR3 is CASSQGPSRYNEQFF. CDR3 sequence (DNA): TGCGCCAGCAGCCAAGGCCCTAGCCGCTACAATGAGCAGTTCTTC.

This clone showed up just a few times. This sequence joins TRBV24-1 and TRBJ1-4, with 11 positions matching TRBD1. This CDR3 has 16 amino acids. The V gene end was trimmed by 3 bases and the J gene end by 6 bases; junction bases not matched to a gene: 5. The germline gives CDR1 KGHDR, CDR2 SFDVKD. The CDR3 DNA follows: TGTGCCACCAGTGATGTTCCGGGACAGGGGGATGAAAAACTGTTTTTT. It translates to CATSDVPGQGDEKLFF.

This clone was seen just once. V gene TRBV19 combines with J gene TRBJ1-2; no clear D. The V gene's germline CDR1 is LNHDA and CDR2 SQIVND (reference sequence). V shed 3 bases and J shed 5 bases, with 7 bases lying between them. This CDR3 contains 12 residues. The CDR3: CASSMQTYGYTF. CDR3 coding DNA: TGTGCCAGTAGTATGCAGACTTATGGCTACACCTTC.

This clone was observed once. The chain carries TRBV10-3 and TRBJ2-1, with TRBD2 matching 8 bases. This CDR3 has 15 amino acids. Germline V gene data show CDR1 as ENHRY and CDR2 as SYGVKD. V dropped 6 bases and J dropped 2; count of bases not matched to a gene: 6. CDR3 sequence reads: CAISAAGVTYNEQFF. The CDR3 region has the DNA TGTGCCATCAGCGCAGCGGGAGTCACCTACAATGAGCAGTTCTTC.

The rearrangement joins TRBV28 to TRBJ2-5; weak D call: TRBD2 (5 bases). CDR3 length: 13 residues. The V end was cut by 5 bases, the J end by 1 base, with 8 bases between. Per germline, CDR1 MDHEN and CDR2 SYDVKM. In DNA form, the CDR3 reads TGTGCCAGCAGTGGAGGTGGCCAAGAGACCCAGTACTTC. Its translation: CASSGGGQETQYF.

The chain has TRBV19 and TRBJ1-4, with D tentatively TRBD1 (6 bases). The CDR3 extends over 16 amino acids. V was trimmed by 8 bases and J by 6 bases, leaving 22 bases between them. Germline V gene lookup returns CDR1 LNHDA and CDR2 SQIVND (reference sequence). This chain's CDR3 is CASPTGGGGTYEKLFF. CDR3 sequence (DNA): TGTGCCAGTCCCACCGGGGGCGGGGGCACTTATGAAAAACTGTTTTTT.

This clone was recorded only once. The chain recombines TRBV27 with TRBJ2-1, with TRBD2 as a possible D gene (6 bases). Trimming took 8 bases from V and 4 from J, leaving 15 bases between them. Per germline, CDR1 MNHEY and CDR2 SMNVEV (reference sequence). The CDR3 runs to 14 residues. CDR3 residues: CASRPNSGYNEQFF. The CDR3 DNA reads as TGTGCCAGCCGACCAAATAGCGGTTACAATGAGCAGTTCTTC.

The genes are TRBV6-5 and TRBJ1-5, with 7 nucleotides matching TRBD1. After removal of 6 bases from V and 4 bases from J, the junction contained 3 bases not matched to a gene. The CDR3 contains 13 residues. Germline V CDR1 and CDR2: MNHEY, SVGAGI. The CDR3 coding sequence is TGTGCCAGCAGACAGGGGATGAATCAGCCCCAGCATTTT. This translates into CASRQGMNQPQHF.

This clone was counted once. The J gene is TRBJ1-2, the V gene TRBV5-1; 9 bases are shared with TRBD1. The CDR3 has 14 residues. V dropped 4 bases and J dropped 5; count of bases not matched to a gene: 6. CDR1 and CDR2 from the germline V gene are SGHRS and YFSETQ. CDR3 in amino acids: CASSTGTGSYGYTF. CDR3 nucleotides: TGCGCCAGCAGCACCGGGACAGGGAGTTATGGCTACACCTTC. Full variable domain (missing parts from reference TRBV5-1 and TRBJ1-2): KAGVTQTPRYLIKTRGQQVTLSCSPISGHRSVSWYQQTPGQGLQFLFEYFSETQRNKGNFPGRFSGRQFSNSRSEMNVSTLELGDSALYLCASSTGTGSYGYTFGSGTRLTVV.

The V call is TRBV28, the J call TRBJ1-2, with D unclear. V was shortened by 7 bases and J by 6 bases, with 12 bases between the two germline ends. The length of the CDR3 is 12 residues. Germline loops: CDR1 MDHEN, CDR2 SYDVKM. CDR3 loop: CASTAAYNGYTF. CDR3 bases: TGTGCCAGCACGGCGGCTTACAATGGCTACACCTTC.

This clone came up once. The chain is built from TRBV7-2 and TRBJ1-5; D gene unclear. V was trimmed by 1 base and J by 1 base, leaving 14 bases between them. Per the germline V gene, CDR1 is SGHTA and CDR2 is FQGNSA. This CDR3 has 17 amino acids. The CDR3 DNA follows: TGTGCCAGCAGCTTAGGTTTCTCCTTGGGCAGCAATCAGCCCCAGCATTTT. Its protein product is CASSLGFSLGSNQPQHF.

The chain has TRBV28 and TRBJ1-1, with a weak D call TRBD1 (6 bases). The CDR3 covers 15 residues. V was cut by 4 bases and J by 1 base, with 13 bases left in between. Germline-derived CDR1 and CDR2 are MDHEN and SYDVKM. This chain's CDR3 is CASSSQGTANTEAFF. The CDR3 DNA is TGTGCCAGCAGTTCTCAGGGGACGGCGAACACTGAAGCTTTCTTT. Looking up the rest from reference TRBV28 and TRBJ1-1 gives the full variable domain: DVKVTQSSRYLVKRTGEKVFLECVQDMDHENMFWYRQDPGLGLRLIYFSYDVKMKEKGDIPEGYSVSREKKERFSLILESASTNQTSMYLCASSSQGTANTEAFFGQGTRLTVV.

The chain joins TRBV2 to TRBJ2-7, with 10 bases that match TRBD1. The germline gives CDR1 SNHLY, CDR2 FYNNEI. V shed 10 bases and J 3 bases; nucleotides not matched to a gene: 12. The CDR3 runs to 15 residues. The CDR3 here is CATQTRTGGGYEQYF. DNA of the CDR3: TGTGCCACGCAAACCAGGACAGGGGGAGGCTACGAGCAGTACTTC.

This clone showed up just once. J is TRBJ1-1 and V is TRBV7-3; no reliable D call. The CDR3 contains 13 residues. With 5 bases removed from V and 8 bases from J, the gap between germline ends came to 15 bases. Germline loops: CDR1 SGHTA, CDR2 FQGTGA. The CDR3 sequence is CASSRAGLGEAFF. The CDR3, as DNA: TGTGCCAGCAGCCGTGCTGGCCTCGGGGAAGCTTTCTTT.